Listed below are T cell receptor beta chains from one sample, sequenced in a study of beta chain features in type 1 diabetes. Using immunoSEQ multiplex PCR, the repertoire was profiled, and TCRdb retains in-frame clones only, with some absent. This table has approximately 57,000 clones, around 50% appearing once. The source material was Tregs from blood. The receptor source for this set is a woman aged 40 to 50 with type 1 diabetes. Both conserved end residues are part of each CDR3. A D gene is named only where the DNA matches it firmly. Size is stated for part of the rows, as once, few or many counts, or as a class when the clone is expanded.

v_gene	j_gene	abundance	d_gene	CDR3nt	CDR3aa
TRBV6-1	TRBJ1-1	few	-	TGTGCCAGCAGTGACGACTCCCAGAACACTGAAGCTTTCTTT	CASSDDSQNTEAFF
TRBV5-1	TRBJ2-4	-	-	TGCGCCAGCAGCTTGTCCAACCCTCGGAACATTCAGTACTTC	CASSLSNPRNIQYF
TRBV7-9	TRBJ1-1	-	-	TGTGCCAGCAGCCTAGGGGGGCTAGGAGCTTTCTTT	CASSLGGLGAFF
TRBV5-1	TRBJ2-1	-	-	TGCGCCAGCAGCTCCCCGGACAAGGAATCCTACAATGAGCAGTTCTTC	CASSSPDKESYNEQFF
TRBV7-2	TRBJ1-2	-	-	TGTGCCAGCAGCTTAGCGCCGAGACAGGATATCACCGGCTACACCTTC	CASSLAPRQDITGYTF
TRBV7-9	TRBJ2-4	-	-	TGTGCCAGCAACTTCTCCCGACAGTCTACCAAAAACATTCAGTACTTC	CASNFSRQSTKNIQYF
TRBV29-1	TRBJ2-1	-	-	TGCAGCGTTAGCCCCAATAATGAGCAGTTCTTC	CSVSPNNEQFF
TRBV28	TRBJ2-5	-	-	TGTGCCAGCAGTACGGCCGGGACACTTGGAGAGACCCAGTACTTC	CASSTAGTLGETQYF
TRBV5-1	TRBJ2-7	-	-	TGCGCCAGCAGCTTGGCTCAGGGTTTCAGCTCCTACGAGCAGTACTTC	CASSLAQGFSSYEQYF
TRBV18	TRBJ2-3	-	-	TGTGCCAGCTCACCATTGACTTTAGATACGCAGTATTTT	CASSPLTLDTQYF
TRBV18	TRBJ2-3	-	TRBD1	TGTGCCAGCTCACCGACAGGGGACTCTTCCAGCACAGATACGCAGTATTTT	CASSPTGDSSSTDTQYF
TRBV7-2	TRBJ2-5	-	TRBD2	TGTGCCAGCAGCCTTTTGGCTAGCGGGGGGGCAGAGACCCAGTACTTC	CASSLLASGGAETQYF
TRBV7-2	TRBJ1-2	-	-	TGTGCCAGCAGCCCCGGACAAAACAACTATGGCTACACCTTC	CASSPGQNNYGYTF
TRBV7-9	TRBJ2-7	-	-	TGTGCCAGCAGTTGGGGCCTCTACGAGCAGTACTTC	CASSWGLYEQYF
TRBV7-3	TRBJ2-6	-	-	TGTGCCAGCAGCTTTTCCGAGGTTGTCCTGACTTTC	CASSFSEVVLTF
TRBV18	TRBJ1-2	few	TRBD1	TGTGCCAGCTCACCGGGAGGACAGGGGGCGCTTGGCTACACCTTC	CASSPGGQGALGYTF
TRBV9	TRBJ2-3	-	TRBD2	TGTGCCAGCAGCGTAGCGGGGGGGAGCACAGATACGCAGTATTTT	CASSVAGGSTDTQYF
TRBV5-1	TRBJ1-1	-	-	TGCGCCAGCAGCCGAGGCAGGGGAATTTTGAACACTGAAGCTTTCTTT	CASSRGRGILNTEAFF
TRBV18	TRBJ1-2	-	-	TGTGCCAGCTCACCGGATGAAGGGAGCTATGGCTACACCTTC	CASSPDEGSYGYTF
TRBV7-2	TRBJ1-5	-	-	TGTGCCAGCAGCTCCTGGACAGATAGGCAGCCCCAGCATTTT	CASSSWTDRQPQHF
TRBV7-2	TRBJ2-7	-	TRBD2	TGTGCCAGCAGCCCACGGACTAGCGGCTACGAGCAGTACTTC	CASSPRTSGYEQYF
TRBV5-4	TRBJ1-1	-	-	TGTGCCAGCAGCACCCGACAAATGAACACTGAAGCTTTCTTT	CASSTRQMNTEAFF
TRBV7-6	TRBJ2-7	few	-	TGTGCCAGCAGCCCTAACAGGGCAGTGCAGTACTTC	CASSPNRAVQYF
TRBV7-2	TRBJ1-2	-	-	TGTGCCAGCAGCTTAGTTGGTCGGCAGGGGTATGGCTACACCTTC	CASSLVGRQGYGYTF
TRBV7-2	TRBJ1-2	-	-	TGTGCCAGCAGCTTAGCCCCAGGGGTAGGAAACTATGGCTACACCTTC	CASSLAPGVGNYGYTF
TRBV23-1	TRBJ2-7	-	-	TGCGCCAGCAGTCAATCCTGGCAGGGGTTTGCCGAGCAGTACTTC	CASSQSWQGFAEQYF
TRBV10-3	TRBJ2-6	many	-	TGTGCCATCAGTGAGTCGCCAGGGGCTGGGGCCAACGTCCTGACTTTC	CAISESPGAGANVLTF
TRBV6-1	TRBJ1-2	-	-	TGTGCCAGCAGTGCTCAGGTGGAACATGGCTACACCTTC	CASSAQVEHGYTF
TRBV6-5	TRBJ2-5	-	-	TGTGCCACCCGGGGGAACGGGGAGACCCAGTACTTC	CATRGNGETQYF
TRBV7-2	TRBJ2-2	-	-	TGTGCCAGCAGCTCCATCGGACAGCCTACCGGGGAGCTGTTTTTT	CASSSIGQPTGELFF
TRBV6-1	TRBJ2-2	few	-	TGTGCCAGCACCAGCCGCAGGGAAAATTCCGGGGAGCTGTTTTTT	CASTSRRENSGELFF
TRBV6-4	TRBJ2-4	few	TRBD1	TGTGCCGCAGGCCGGGGGACAGGGTTGTCGGCCAAAAACATTCAGTACTTC	CAAGRGTGLSAKNIQYF
TRBV19	TRBJ2-6	-	TRBD1	TGTGCCAGTATGCCGACAGGGTCATTCCCTGGGGCCAACGTCCTGACTTTC	CASMPTGSFPGANVLTF
TRBV29-1	TRBJ1-4	-	-	TGCAGCGTCCAAGTTGCGCCTAATGAAAAACTGTTTTTT	CSVQVAPNEKLFF
TRBV9	TRBJ1-1	-	-	TGTGCCAGCAGCGTAGGAGAGGGGGTACGGGCCTTCTTT	CASSVGEGVRAFF
TRBV28	TRBJ1-1	-	TRBD1	TGTGCCAGCAGACTGACAGGGGGAACTGAAGCTTTCTTT	CASRLTGGTEAFF
TRBV19	TRBJ2-7	-	-	TGTGCCAGTAGTACCGCCCGGGACACCCGGTCCAACGAGCAGTACTTC	CASSTARDTRSNEQYF
TRBV10-3	TRBJ2-7	-	TRBD2	TGTGCCATCAGTGAGTCGGGACTAGCCTACGAGCAGTACTTC	CAISESGLAYEQYF
TRBV10-3	TRBJ2-2	-	-	TGTGCCATCAGCCGGCAGGGCGCGAACACCGGGGAGCTGTTTTTT	CAISRQGANTGELFF
TRBV6-6	TRBJ2-5	few	TRBD2	TGTGCCAGCAGCTTGGGAGGGTCAGAGACCCAGTACTTC	CASSLGGSETQYF
TRBV7-9	TRBJ2-5	-	-	TGTGCCAGCAGCTTAGTCGCAGGGGGGACAGAGACCCAGTACTTC	CASSLVAGGTETQYF
TRBV19	TRBJ1-1	many	TRBD1	TGTGCCAGTAGTATAGGGCCAGGGGGCCGCCTTTTGAACACTGAAGCTTTCTTT	CASSIGPGGRLLNTEAFF